The 28 T cell receptor beta chains below were found in one sample sequenced in a study of blood T cell repertoires in COVID-19. Produced via immunoSEQ multiplex PCR; TCRdb's table is partial and in-frame only. The repertoire consists of about 34,000 clones, with about 75% occurring once and the leading ten covering roughly 14%. The source material was peripheral blood. These receptors were taken from a man at least 80 years old with active or convalescent COVID-19.

This clone has just a few counts. The gene calls are TRBV11-2 and TRBJ2-1; maybe TRBD1 (5 bases). V shed 0 bases and J shed 2 bases, with 17 bases lying between them. The germline gives CDR1 SGHAT, CDR2 FQNNGV. This CDR3 spans 18 amino acids. As DNA, the CDR3 is TGTGCCAGCAGCTTAGAAAGGGGCAGACTCATCCCCTACAATGAGCAGTTCTTC. This encodes CASSLERGRLIPYNEQFF. The full variable domain, in which reference TRBV11-2 and TRBJ2-1 provide the parts outside the CDR3, is EAGVAQSPRYKIIEKRQSVAFWCNPISGHATLYWYQQILGQGPKLLIQFQNNGVVDDSQLPKDRFSAERLKGVDSTLKIQPAKLEDSAVYLCASSLERGRLIPYNEQFFGPGTRLTVL.

The chain combines TRBV29-1 with TRBJ1-3; 7 bases align to TRBD1. V dropped 6 bases and J dropped 3; count of bases not matched to a gene: 5. The CDR3 spans 13 residues. Germline V CDR1 and CDR2: SQVTM, ANQGSEA. The CDR3, as DNA: TGCAGCGTGACAGGGCTTGGTGGAAACACCATATATTTT. Protein: CSVTGLGGNTIYF.

The V and J genes are TRBV6-5 and TRBJ2-2, with TRBD1 identical over 12 bases. CDR1 is MNHEY and CDR2 is SVGAGI in the germline V gene. V dropped 6 bases and J dropped 6; count of bases not matched to a gene: 5. The CDR3 extends over 15 amino acids. The CDR3 is CASRRDRGPAGELFF. In DNA form, the CDR3 reads TGTGCCAGCAGAAGGGACAGGGGGCCGGCCGGGGAGCTGTTTTTT.

Here the CDR3 reads CASSLRMFSGDYNEQFF. CDR3 coding DNA: TGTGCCAGCAGCTTACGCATGTTTAGCGGGGACTACAATGAGCAGTTCTTC. The rearrangement links TRBV7-2 to TRBJ2-1, with 8 bases that match TRBD2. Looked up from germline, CDR1 is SGHTA and CDR2 is FQGNSA. V lost 2 bases, J lost 3 bases, and 9 bases stayed unmatched. The CDR3 consists of 17 residues. Filled out from reference TRBV7-2 and TRBJ2-1, the complete variable domain reads GAGVSQSPSNKVTEKGKDVELRCDPISGHTALYWYRQSLGQGLEFLIYFQGNSAPDKSGLPSDRFSAERTGGSVSTLTIQRTQQEDSAVYLCASSLRMFSGDYNEQFFGPGTRLTVL.

The V gene is TRBV9, the J gene TRBJ1-1; D gene ambiguous. This CDR3 is built from 15 residues. Trimming took off 0 bases at V and 4 bases at J, with 13 bases between the two ends. Looked up from germline, CDR1 is SGDLS and CDR2 is YYNGEE. This CDR3 reads CASSVGGRRGTEAFF. The CDR3 coding sequence is TGTGCCAGCAGCGTAGGAGGAAGACGCGGCACTGAAGCTTTCTTT.

The chain has TRBV7-9 and TRBJ2-7; maybe TRBD2 (7 bases). The CDR3 extends over 14 amino acids. Trimming took 5 bases from V and 6 from J, leaving 17 bases between them. CDR1 and CDR2 from the germline V gene are SEHNR and FQNEAQ (reference sequence). The CDR3 reads CASSPRSGGPEQYF. DNA of the CDR3: TGTGCCAGCAGCCCAAGATCGGGGGGCCCCGAGCAGTACTTC. The variable domain in full, with the rest retrieved from reference TRBV7-9 and TRBJ2-7, is DTGVSQNPRHKITKRGQNVTFRCDPISEHNRLYWYRQTLGQGPEFLTYFQNEAQLEKSRLLSDRFSAERPKGSFSTLEIQRTEQGDSAMYLCASSPRSGGPEQYFGPGTRLTVT.

The gene calls are TRBV27 and TRBJ1-2; D gene unclear. The CDR3 spans 11 residues. V dropped 9 bases and J dropped 7 bases, with 12 bases sitting between them. Germline V gives CDR1 MNHEY, CDR2 SMNVEV (reference sequence). The CDR3 DNA is TGTGCCAGTTTACAGCCGCCTGGCTACACCTTC. This codes for CASLQPPGYTF.

A word on this clone: The DNA is left out, because the CDR3 cannot be placed on it with certainty; the CDR3 is given as TCRdb lists it. The chain couples TRBV5-1 to TRBJ1-2; TRBD1, the D gene given by the table, was not confirmed from the DNA. The germline V gene has CDR1 SGHRS and CDR2 YFSETQ. The CDR3 is 12 amino acids long, termini counted. This CDR3 reads CASSFGPGTITF.

In this sample, this clone turned up a few times. This rearrangement joins TRBV5-4 to TRBJ2-3, with 7 bases fitting TRBD1. CDR1 and CDR2 (germline): SGHNT, YYREEE (reference sequence). J gave up 3 bases and V 4 bases, and 5 bases lay outside the gene matches. This CDR3 contains 14 residues. The CDR3 nucleotides read TGTGCCAGCAGCCCCCAGGGGGTAACAGATACGCAGTATTTT. Its protein product is CASSPQGVTDTQYF.

This clone was picked up a small number of times. The rearrangement joins TRBV3-1 (or the pseudogene TRBV3-2) to TRBJ1-3, with a weak D call TRBD1 (6 bases). The germline V gene encodes CDR1 LGHDT and CDR2 YNNKEL (reference sequence). This CDR3 has 15 amino acids. Between the trimmed V and J ends, which lost 4 bases and 4 bases, there was a span of 14 bases. CDR3 region: CASSRVGTSGNTIYF. For the CDR3, the DNA is TGTGCCAGCAGCCGAGTGGGGACATCAGGAAACACCATATATTTT.

The chain uses TRBV7-2 and TRBJ2-7, with unresolved D. There are 15 residues in the CDR3. Germline values: CDR1 SGHTA, CDR2 FQGNSA. Deletions cut 1 base from V and 4 bases from J, with 14 bases between. The CDR3 region has the DNA TGTGCCAGCAGCTTAGACCTCCGGAGTGGGTACGAGCAGTACTTC. Translating it yields CASSLDLRSGYEQYF.

The V call is TRBV12-5, the J call TRBJ2-3, with 9 positions matching TRBD1. This CDR3 region has 16 residues. Germline values: CDR1 LGHNT, CDR2 FRNRAP. The V segment lost 1 base and the J segment 0 bases; nucleotides outside the gene matches: 2. The CDR3 nucleotides read TGTGCTAGTGGTTTGGCCGGACAGGGGAGCACAGATACGCAGTATTTT. Protein: CASGLAGQGSTDTQYF.

The chain recombines TRBV4-2 with TRBJ2-5; 12 positions match TRBD2. J gave up 3 bases and V 1 base, and 0 bases lay outside the gene matches. CDR1 LGHNA and CDR2 YNFKEQ come from the germline V gene. CDR3 size: 15 residues. The CDR3 nucleotides read TGTGCCAGCAGCCAAGGGACTAGCGGGAAAGAGACCCAGTACTTC. Translating gives CASSQGTSGKETQYF.

The rearrangement links TRBV6-2 or TRBV6-3 to TRBJ1-2; D is unclear. This CDR3 contains 13 residues. Germline V lookup: CDR1 MNHEY, CDR2 SVGEGT. The V gene lost 5 bases and the J gene lost 3 bases, with 10 bases spanning the gap. This chain's CDR3 is CASSQVFDYGYTF. CDR3 nucleotide sequence: TGTGCCAGCAGTCAGGTCTTCGACTATGGCTACACCTTC.

The V gene is TRBV6-5, the J gene TRBJ1-2; 9 nucleotides align to TRBD1. The V gene end was trimmed by 5 bases and the J gene end by 3 bases; junction bases not matched to a gene: 7. Germline V gives CDR1 MNHEY, CDR2 SVGAGI. CDR3 length: 15 amino acids. The CDR3 bases are TGTGCCAGCAGTAAGGAGGACAGGGGCGACTATGGCTACACCTTC. Translating it yields CASSKEDRGDYGYTF.

The chain combines TRBV27 with TRBJ2-6, with 8 positions matching TRBD1. Germline CDR1 MNHEY, CDR2 SMNVEV (reference sequence). The J segment lost 4 bases and the V segment lost 6 bases, leaving 14 bases of the junction unmatched. This CDR3 is built from 18 residues. CDR3 sequence (DNA): TGTGCCAGCAGACCCTTGCAGGGGGCGCTGGAGGGGGCCAACGTCCTGACTTTC. Amino acid sequence: CASRPLQGALEGANVLTF.

This rearrangement joins TRBV18 to TRBJ2-1, with TRBD1 as a possible D gene (6 bases). The CDR3 loop spans 14 amino acids. Trimming left V 5 bases short and J 5 bases short, with 13 bases between. Per the germline V gene, CDR1 is KGHSH and CDR2 is LQKENI. The chain's CDR3 is CASSADWTDNEQFF. The CDR3 DNA sequence: TGTGCCAGCTCAGCTGATTGGACAGACAATGAGCAGTTCTTC.

This chain links TRBV3-1 (or the pseudogene TRBV3-2) with TRBJ2-4; a possible D gene is TRBD1 (5 bases). Trimming stripped 3 bases from V and 0 bases from J, with 12 bases between. The germline V gene has CDR1 LGHDT and CDR2 YNNKEL (reference sequence). The CDR3 totals 16 residues. CDR3 nucleotides: TGTGCCAGCAGCCACCCGACAGCCGCAGCCAAAAACATTCAGTACTTC. Encoded protein: CASSHPTAAAKNIQYF.

The V and J genes are TRBV4-1 and TRBJ1-1; maybe TRBD1 (6 bases). CDR3 length: 14 residues. The V gene's germline CDR1 is MGHRA and CDR2 YSYEKL. Trimming stripped 6 bases from V and 3 bases from J, with 14 bases between. CDR3: CASSLQGRDTEAFF. The CDR3 DNA follows: TGCGCCAGCAGTCTACAGGGAAGGGACACTGAAGCTTTCTTT.

This clone was detected once. The gene calls are TRBV2 and TRBJ2-7; TRBD1 agrees at 8 bases. V lost 6 bases, J lost 2 bases, and 18 bases stayed unmatched. The CDR3 has 18 amino acids. Germline CDR1 and CDR2: SNHLY and FYNNEI. Here the CDR3 reads CASSDGLGQASTTYEQYF. Here the CDR3 DNA reads TGTGCCAGCAGCGACGGACTGGGACAGGCAAGCACAACCTACGAGCAGTACTTC.

This sequence joins TRBV7-2 and TRBJ2-7; 8 positions agree with TRBD1. CDR1 is SGHTA and CDR2 is FQGNSA in the germline V gene. Trimming removed 5 bases from V and 1 base from J; junction bases left unmatched: 7. This CDR3 is built from 15 residues. The CDR3 sequence is CASSRTGSASYEQYF. The DNA of the CDR3 is TGTGCCAGCAGCCGGACAGGGTCGGCATCCTACGAGCAGTACTTC.

This chain uses TRBV20-1 with TRBJ1-1, with a weak D call TRBD1 (5 bases). The CDR3 is 14 residues long. CDR1 DFQATT and CDR2 SNEGSKA come from the germline V gene (reference sequence). Trimming took 3 bases from V and 0 from J, leaving 11 bases between them. The CDR3 loop reads CSASRPTVNTEAFF. CDR3 coding DNA: TGCAGTGCTAGTCGCCCGACAGTGAACACTGAAGCTTTCTTT.

V and J are TRBV2 and TRBJ2-5; D not certain. The V end was cut by 7 bases, the J end by 1 base, with 10 bases between. Germline V gene sequence: CDR1 SNHLY, CDR2 FYNNEI. The CDR3 contains 13 residues. In DNA, the CDR3 is TGTGCCAGCACCCCCACGGGCCAAGAGACCCAGTACTTC. Protein sequence: CASTPTGQETQYF.

The gene calls are TRBV28 and TRBJ1-4; D is ambiguous. The CDR3 is 11 residues long. Germline V CDR1 and CDR2: MDHEN, SYDVKM. Trimming pared 7 bases from V and 4 bases from J, leaving 4 bases between. CDR3 DNA sequence: TGTGCCAGCACTCTTAATGAAAAACTGTTTTTT. Amino acids: CASTLNEKLFF.

This clone has just one count. The chain combines TRBV28 with TRBJ2-1; a possible D gene is TRBD2 (5 bases). Germline-derived CDR1 and CDR2 are MDHEN and SYDVKM. The CDR3 covers 14 residues. The DNA of the CDR3 is TGTGTCACCAGTTTAGGGAGTTCCTACAATGAGCAGTTCTTC. This gives the protein CVTSLGSSYNEQFF.

This chain links TRBV11-2 with TRBJ2-3; 7 bases are shared with TRBD1. The V gene end was trimmed by 5 bases and the J gene end by 4 bases; junction bases not matched to a gene: 9. Germline-derived CDR1 and CDR2 are SGHAT and FQNNGV. The CDR3 length is 15 residues. The CDR3 bases are TGTGCCAGCAGCGAGGCCTTGACAGGGTCAGATACGCAGTATTTT. Protein: CASSEALTGSDTQYF.

This clone is a singleton in its sample. The V gene is TRBV15, the J gene TRBJ1-4; D may be TRBD1 (5 bases). This CDR3 has 15 residues. CDR1 and CDR2 from the germline V gene are LNHNV and YYDKDF (reference sequence). Trimming shortened V by 1 base and J by 2 bases, and 8 bases separated the two germline ends. The chain's CDR3 is CATSRGQGTNEKLFF. The CDR3 coding sequence is TGTGCCACCAGCAGAGGGCAGGGCACTAATGAAAAACTGTTTTTT.

The chain joins TRBV11-2 to TRBJ2-1, with 9 positions matching TRBD1. This CDR3 is built from 13 residues. CDR1 and CDR2 from the germline V gene are SGHAT and FQNNGV. With 4 bases clipped from V and 9 bases from J, the junction kept 4 bases outside the gene matches. CDR3 DNA: TGTGCCAGCAGCTCGACAGGGGGTACTGAGCAGTTCTTC. Translated, it gives CASSSTGGTEQFF.